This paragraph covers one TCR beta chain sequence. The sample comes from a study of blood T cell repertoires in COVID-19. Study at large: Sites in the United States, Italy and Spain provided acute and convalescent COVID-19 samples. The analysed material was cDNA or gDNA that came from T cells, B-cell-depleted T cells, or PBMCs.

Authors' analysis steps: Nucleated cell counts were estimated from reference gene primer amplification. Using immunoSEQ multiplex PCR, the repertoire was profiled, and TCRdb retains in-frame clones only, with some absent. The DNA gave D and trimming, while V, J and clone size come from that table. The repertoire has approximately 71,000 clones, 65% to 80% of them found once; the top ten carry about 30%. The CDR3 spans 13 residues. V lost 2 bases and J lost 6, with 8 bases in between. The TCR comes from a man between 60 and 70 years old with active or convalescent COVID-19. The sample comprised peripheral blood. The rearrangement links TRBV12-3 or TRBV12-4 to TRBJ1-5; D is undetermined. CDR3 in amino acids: CASSLQPGQPQHF. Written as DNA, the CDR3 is TGTGCCAGCAGTTTACAGCCAGGTCAGCCCCAGCATTTT.